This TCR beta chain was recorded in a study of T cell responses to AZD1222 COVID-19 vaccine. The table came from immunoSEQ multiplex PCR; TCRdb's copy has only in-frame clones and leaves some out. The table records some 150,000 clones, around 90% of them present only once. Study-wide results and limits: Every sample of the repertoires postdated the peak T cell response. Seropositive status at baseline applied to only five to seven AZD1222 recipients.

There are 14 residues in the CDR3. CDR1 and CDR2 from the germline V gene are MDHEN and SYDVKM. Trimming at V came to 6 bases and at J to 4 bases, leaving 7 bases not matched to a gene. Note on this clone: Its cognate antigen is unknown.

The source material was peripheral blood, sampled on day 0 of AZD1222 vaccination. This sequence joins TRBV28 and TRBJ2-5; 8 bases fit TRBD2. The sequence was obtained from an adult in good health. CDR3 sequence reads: CASSPAAGGETQYF. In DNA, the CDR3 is TGTGCCAGCAGCCCCGCTGCGGGGGGAGAGACCCAGTACTTC.